The text below deals with one T cell receptor beta chain. These data belong to a study of OX40 agonist ivuxolimab in advanced cancers. CDR1 is SEHNR, CDR2 FQNEAQ, per germline (reference sequence). This CDR3 region has 14 residues. The germline V and J ends were trimmed by 3 bases and 3 bases, with 12 bases remaining between them. TCRdb keeps only in-frame clones here, not all; method: immunoSEQ multiplex PCR. The sample lists tens of thousands of clones; 88% were seen once. The study sampled blood at baseline, cycle 4 day 1, and cycle 7 day 1. Specimen: CD4+ or CD8+ T cells sorted from blood, collected in a trial of the OX40 agonist ivuxolimab. This chain uses TRBV7-9 with TRBJ2-7, with TRBD1 as a possible D gene (6 bases). The clonotype comes from an adult with an advanced solid tumor such as melanoma, head and neck, liver or kidney cancer. CDR3 DNA sequence: TGTGCCAGCAGCTTCGGGACATGGAACTACGAGCAGTACTTC. This gives the protein CASSFGTWNYEQYF.